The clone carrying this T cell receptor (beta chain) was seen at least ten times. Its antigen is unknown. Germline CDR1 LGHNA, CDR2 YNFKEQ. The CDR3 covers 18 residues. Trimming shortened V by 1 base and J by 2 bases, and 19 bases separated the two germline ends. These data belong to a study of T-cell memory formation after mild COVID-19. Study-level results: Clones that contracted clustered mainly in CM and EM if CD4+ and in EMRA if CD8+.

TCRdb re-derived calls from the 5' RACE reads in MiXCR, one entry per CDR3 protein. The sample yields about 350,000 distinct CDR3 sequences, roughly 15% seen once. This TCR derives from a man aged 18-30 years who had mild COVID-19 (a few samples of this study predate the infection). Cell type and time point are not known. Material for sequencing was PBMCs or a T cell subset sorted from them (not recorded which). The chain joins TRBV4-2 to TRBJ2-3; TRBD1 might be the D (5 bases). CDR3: CASSQGKGAAESTDTQYF. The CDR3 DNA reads TGTGCCAGCAGCCAAGGAAAAGGGGCGGCGGAGTCCACAGATACGCAGTATTTT.